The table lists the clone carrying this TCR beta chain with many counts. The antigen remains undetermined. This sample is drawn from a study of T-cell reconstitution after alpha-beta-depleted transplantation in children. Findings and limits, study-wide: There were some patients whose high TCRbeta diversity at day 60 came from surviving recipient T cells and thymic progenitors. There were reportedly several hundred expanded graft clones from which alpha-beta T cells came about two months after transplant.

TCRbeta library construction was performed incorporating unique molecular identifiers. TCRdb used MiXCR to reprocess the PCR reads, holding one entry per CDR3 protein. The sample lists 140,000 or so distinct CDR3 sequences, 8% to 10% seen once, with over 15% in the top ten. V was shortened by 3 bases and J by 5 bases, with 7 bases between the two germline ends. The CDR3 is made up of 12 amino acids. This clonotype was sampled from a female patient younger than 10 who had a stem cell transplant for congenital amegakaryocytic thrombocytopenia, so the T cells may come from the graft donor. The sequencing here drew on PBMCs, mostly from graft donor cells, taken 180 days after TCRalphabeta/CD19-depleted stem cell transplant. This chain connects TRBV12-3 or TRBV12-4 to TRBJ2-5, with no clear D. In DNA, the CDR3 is TGTGCCAGCAGTTTGATGATGGAGACCCAGTACTTC. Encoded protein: CASSLMMETQYF.